This TCR delta chain comes out of a study of human gamma delta and Vdelta1 T cells. TCRdb called clones anew from the PCR reads with CATT. The sample has more than 5,000 delta-chain clones; around two fifths are singletons. Germline CDR1 and CDR2: TSWWSYY and QGS. Trimming shortened V by 4 bases and J by 7 bases, and 31 bases separated the two germline ends. The CDR3 is 19 residues long. Details on this clone: Its matching antigen is unknown.

This sequence joins TRDV1 and TRDJ1; a possible D gene is TRDD3 (6 bases). Sample: Vdelta1 gamma-delta T cells from blood grown in culture (DOT cells). This receptor was obtained from a human donor in good health. The CDR3 region is CALGGPPPRGIDVYGKLIF. In DNA form, the CDR3 reads TGTGCTCTTGGGGGTCCTCCTCCGAGAGGGATAGATGTATATGGTAAACTCATCTTT.